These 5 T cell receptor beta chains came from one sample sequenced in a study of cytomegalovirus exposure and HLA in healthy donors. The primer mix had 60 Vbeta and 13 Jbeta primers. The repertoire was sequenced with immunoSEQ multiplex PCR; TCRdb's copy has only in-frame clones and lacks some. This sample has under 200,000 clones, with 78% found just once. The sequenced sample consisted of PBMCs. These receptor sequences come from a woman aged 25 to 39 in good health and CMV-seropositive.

The CDR3 nucleotides read TGTGCCAGCAGTTATTGGAGTACTAGCGGGGGGAGGGTGGAGTTCTTC. This codes for CASSYWSTSGGRVEFF. This chain connects TRBV6-6 to TRBJ2-1, with 12 nucleotides matching TRBD2. Germline V gene data show CDR1 as MNHNY and CDR2 as SVGAGI (reference sequence). J gave up 14 bases and V 3 bases, and 14 bases lay outside the gene matches. The CDR3 covers 16 residues.

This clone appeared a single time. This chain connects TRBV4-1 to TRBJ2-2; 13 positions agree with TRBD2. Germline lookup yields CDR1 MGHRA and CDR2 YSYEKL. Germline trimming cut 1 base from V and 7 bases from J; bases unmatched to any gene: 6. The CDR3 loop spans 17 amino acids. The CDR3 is CASSQAGTSGIVGELFF. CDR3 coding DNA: TGCGCCAGCAGCCAAGCCGGGACTAGCGGGATAGTCGGGGAGCTGTTTTTT.

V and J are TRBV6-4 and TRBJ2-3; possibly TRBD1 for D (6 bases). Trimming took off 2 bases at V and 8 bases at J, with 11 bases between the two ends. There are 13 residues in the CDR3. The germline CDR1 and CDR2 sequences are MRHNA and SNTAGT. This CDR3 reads CASSDSQGRTQYF. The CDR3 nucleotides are TGTGCCAGCAGTGACAGTCAGGGGCGTACGCAGTATTTT.

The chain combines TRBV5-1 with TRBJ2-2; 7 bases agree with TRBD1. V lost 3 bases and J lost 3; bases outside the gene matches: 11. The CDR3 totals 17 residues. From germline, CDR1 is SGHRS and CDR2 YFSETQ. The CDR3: CASSSTPGQADTGELFF. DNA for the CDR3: TGCGCCAGCAGCTCGACCCCCGGACAGGCGGACACCGGGGAGCTGTTTTTT.

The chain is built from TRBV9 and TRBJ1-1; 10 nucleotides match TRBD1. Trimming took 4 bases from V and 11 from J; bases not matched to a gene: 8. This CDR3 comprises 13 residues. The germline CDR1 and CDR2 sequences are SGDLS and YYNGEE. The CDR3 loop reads CASSIRTGGTAFF. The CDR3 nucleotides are TGTGCCAGCAGCATACGGACAGGGGGGACGGCTTTCTTT.